One and the same sample provided the 28 T cell receptor beta chains below, sequenced in a study of beta chain features in type 1 diabetes. cDNA synthesis used the whole RNA isolate, giving expressed TCRB sequences. Profiling relied on immunoSEQ multiplex PCR, and the TCRdb table lists in-frame clones only, not all of them. The profile shows 150,000 or so clones, approximately 10% of them singletons. The sample was central memory CD4+ T cells from blood. Receptor source: a man aged 18 to 30 in good health.

This clone was counted between two and nine times. This rearrangement joins TRBV30 to TRBJ2-5; D gene ambiguous. The DNA end is more similar to TRBJ2-7, so the J call may be wrong. Germline CDR1 and CDR2: GTSNPN and SVGIG (reference sequence). This CDR3 is built from 15 residues. CDR3 protein: CAWRSKIAGYPEQYF. CDR3 sequence (DNA): TGTGCCTGGAGGTCAAAGATAGCTGGCTACCCCGAGCAGTACTTC.

This chain connects TRBV5-6 to TRBJ2-3; no clear D. Trimming cost V 0 bases and J 6 bases, with 8 bases left between them. The germline CDR1 and CDR2 sequences are SGHDT and YYEEEE. The CDR3 sequence is 13 residues long. The DNA for the CDR3 is TGTGCCAGCAGCTTGGCTCAGACTGATACGCAGTATTTT. It yields the protein CASSLAQTDTQYF.

This clone was counted only a few times. This chain links TRBV7-8 with TRBJ2-1; unclear D gene. This CDR3 region has 13 residues. V gave up 4 bases and J gave up 5 bases, with 9 bases separating them. Germline values: CDR1 SGHVS, CDR2 FQNEAQ. The CDR3 DNA sequence: TGTGCCAGCAGCTCAGGACGGAACAATGAGCAGTTCTTC. Protein sequence: CASSSGRNNEQFF. The entire variable domain, with the rest obtained from reference TRBV7-8 and TRBJ2-1, is as follows: GAGVSQSPRYKVAKRGQDVALRCDPISGHVSLFWYQQALGQGPEFLTYFQNEAQLDKSGLPSDRFFAERPEGSVSTLKIQRTQQEDSAVYLCASSSGRNNEQFFGPGTRLTVL.

V gene TRBV9 combines with J gene TRBJ1-6; D uncertain. Germline V gene data show CDR1 as SGDLS and CDR2 as YYNGEE. This CDR3 contains 15 residues. V was clipped by 1 base and J by 0 bases, with 5 bases between them. The CDR3 here is CASSVLSSYNSPLHF. CDR3 coding DNA: TGTGCCAGCAGCGTATTAAGCTCCTATAATTCACCCCTCCACTTT.

The CDR3 DNA follows: TGTGCCAGCAGCCCTGGTCTAGCGGGCTCAGCAGATACGCAGTATTTT. Protein sequence: CASSPGLAGSADTQYF. The V call is TRBV4-2, the J call TRBJ2-3; 8 bases line up with TRBD2. Trimming at V came to 4 bases and at J to 4 bases, leaving 10 bases not matched to a gene. The CDR3 loop spans 16 amino acids. In germline, CDR1 is LGHNA, CDR2 YNFKEQ.

The chain combines TRBV9 with TRBJ1-4, with D perhaps matching TRBD1 (5 bases). Germline V CDR1 and CDR2: SGDLS, YYNGEE. This CDR3 is built from 15 residues. V lost 3 bases, J lost 6 bases, and 15 bases lay in between. The CDR3 coding sequence is TGTGCCAGCAGCGGCGGTCCAGGGTTTTATGAAAAACTGTTTTTT. It encodes CASSGGPGFYEKLFF.

The genes are TRBV18 and TRBJ2-1, with unresolved D. The V end was cut by 0 bases, the J end by 9 bases, with 12 bases between. Germline V gives CDR1 KGHSH, CDR2 LQKENI. The CDR3 is made up of 14 amino acids. CDR3 sequence reads: CASSPPRPLGEQFF. The CDR3 DNA reads as TGTGCCAGCTCACCACCTAGACCCTTGGGTGAGCAGTTCTTC. The whole variable domain, remainder taken from reference TRBV18 and TRBJ2-1, is NAGVMQNPRHLVRRRGQEARLRCSPMKGHSHVYWYRQLPEEGLKFMVYLQKENIIDESGMPKERFSAEFPKEGPSILRIQQVVRGDSAAYFCASSPPRPLGEQFFGPGTRLTVL.

The genes are TRBV7-2 and TRBJ1-3; TRBD1 might be the D (5 bases). The germline V and J ends were trimmed by 0 bases and 2 bases, with 11 bases remaining between them. This CDR3 has 16 residues. From germline, CDR1 is SGHTA and CDR2 FQGNSA. The CDR3 loop is CASSLAVGRAGNTIYF. CDR3 coding DNA: TGTGCCAGCAGCTTAGCAGTGGGCAGGGCTGGAAACACCATATATTTT.

This clone was counted between two and nine times. The rearrangement joins TRBV7-2 to TRBJ2-1; 8 bases are a match to TRBD2. CDR3 length: 16 residues. CDR1 SGHTA and CDR2 FQGNSA come from the germline V gene. J was trimmed by 4 bases and V by 1 base; bases with no gene match: 6. The CDR3 DNA reads TGTGCCAGCAGCTTAGACGTCCCTAGCGGGTACAATGAGCAGTTCTTC. As protein: CASSLDVPSGYNEQFF.

The genes are TRBV7-9 and TRBJ2-3, with 9 bases aligning to TRBD1. V lost 4 bases to trimming and J lost 7 bases; unmatched junction nucleotides: 9. The CDR3 covers 15 residues. Germline assignment: CDR1 SEHNR and CDR2 FQNEAQ (reference sequence). The DNA of the CDR3 is TGTGCCAGCAGCTCCGGGACAGGGATACAGTATACGCAGTATTTT. Its protein product is CASSSGTGIQYTQYF.

J is TRBJ2-1 and V is TRBV5-6; D is tentatively TRBD1 or TRBD2 (5 bases each). Per the germline V gene, CDR1 is SGHDT and CDR2 is YYEEEE. CDR3 length: 15 amino acids. V lost 1 base to trimming and J lost 2 bases, with 10 bases between them. CDR3 residues: CASSLRQGAYNEQFF. The CDR3 bases are TGTGCCAGCAGCTTGCGGCAGGGAGCCTACAATGAGCAGTTCTTC.

This clone was counted a few times. This CDR3 is also generated by other DNA sequences in the sample. The rearrangement joins TRBV27 to TRBJ1-2, with 7 bases fitting TRBD1. Losses at the gene ends were 5 bases for V and 8 bases for J; bases not matched to a gene: 5. The CDR3 is 12 amino acids. Germline V CDR1 and CDR2: MNHEY, SMNVEV (reference sequence). The CDR3 here is CASSKTGSGYTF. The DNA for the CDR3 is TGTGCCAGCAGTAAGACAGGGTCCGGCTACACCTTC.

This clone was observed a handful of times. This rearrangement joins TRBV9 to TRBJ2-1; a weak D match, TRBD2 (6 bases). CDR1 SGDLS and CDR2 YYNGEE come from the germline V gene. The V end was cut by 4 bases, the J end by 5 bases, with 16 bases between. The CDR3 has 15 amino acids. CDR3 sequence reads: CASSRSGRTNNEQFF. The CDR3 region has the DNA TGTGCCAGCAGCCGAAGCGGGCGGACAAACAATGAGCAGTTCTTC.

This clone was observed a few times. This same CDR3 is encoded by further DNA sequences in the sample. The chain couples TRBV7-2 to TRBJ2-5, with D possibly matching TRBD2 (5 bases). CDR3 length: 13 residues. The germline V and J ends were trimmed by 1 base and 5 bases, with 8 bases remaining between them. CDR1 is SGHTA, CDR2 FQGNSA, per germline. CDR3 coding DNA: TGTGCCAGCAGCTTAGGAGGGCGCGAGACCCAGTACTTC. It specifies CASSLGGRETQYF.

This clone has just a few counts. The chain carries TRBV5-1 and TRBJ2-7; possible D gene TRBD1, 6 bases. Germline CDR1 is SGHRS and CDR2 is YFSETQ. The CDR3 totals 14 residues. Trimming removed 0 bases at V and 0 bases at J, with 7 bases between. CDR3 coding DNA: TGCGCCAGCAGCTTGGAACAGGGCTCCTACGAGCAGTACTTC. Its translation is CASSLEQGSYEQYF.

CDR3 DNA sequence: TGTGCCAGCAGACAGTTCATCGCCAAAAACATTCAGTACTTC. This gives the protein CASRQFIAKNIQYF. This chain connects TRBV2 to TRBJ2-4; D remains ambiguous. Deletions cut 6 bases from V and 1 base from J, with 10 bases between. From germline, CDR1 is SNHLY and CDR2 FYNNEI. The CDR3 contains 14 residues.

This clone has only one observation. The chain combines TRBV7-9 with TRBJ2-7, with 8 nucleotides matching TRBD2. Trimming cost V 3 bases and J 7 bases; bases outside gene matches: 5. Germline CDR1 is SEHNR and CDR2 is FQNEAQ (reference sequence). This CDR3 has 13 amino acids. The CDR3 loop is CASSLGLGREQYF. The CDR3 coding sequence is TGTGCCAGCAGCTTGGGACTAGGTAGAGAGCAGTACTTC. The full variable domain, completed using reference TRBV7-9 and TRBJ2-7, is DTGVSQNPRHKITKRGQNVTFRCDPISEHNRLYWYRQTLGQGPEFLTYFQNEAQLEKSRLLSDRFSAERPKGSFSTLEIQRTEQGDSAMYLCASSLGLGREQYFGPGTRLTVT.

This chain uses TRBV7-6 with TRBJ2-5; TRBD2 matches at 8 bases. CDR3 length equals 16 residues. The germline gives CDR1 SGHVS, CDR2 FNYEAQ. The junction had 5 bases not matched to a gene; V was cut back by 0 bases and J by 2 bases. CDR3 DNA sequence: TGTGCCAGCAGCTTAGCATCTAGACTAGCGCAAGAGACCCAGTACTTC. This translates into CASSLASRLAQETQYF.

This clone turned up a few times. The genes are TRBV7-9 and TRBJ1-1; TRBD1 is a possible D gene (5 bases). Trimming left V 1 base short and J 11 bases short, with 17 bases between. This CDR3 region has 14 residues. CDR1 is SEHNR, CDR2 FQNEAQ, per germline (reference sequence). CDR3 amino acids: CASSLGLQVDKAFF. The CDR3, as DNA: TGTGCCAGCAGCTTAGGACTCCAGGTGGACAAGGCTTTCTTT.

This clone was seen only a few times. The rearrangement links TRBV7-9 to TRBJ1-1, with TRBD1 as a possible D gene (6 bases). From germline, CDR1 is SEHNR and CDR2 FQNEAQ (reference sequence). V lost 6 bases and J 5 bases, leaving 16 bases between the germline ends. This CDR3 region has 14 residues. The CDR3 DNA reads TGTGCCAGCAGTTCGGGGGGCAGGATGACTGAAGCTTTCTTT. As protein: CASSSGGRMTEAFF.

This clone was seen only a few times. The chain has TRBV10-3 and TRBJ2-5; possibly TRBD2 for D (6 bases). This CDR3 has 14 residues. Trimming cost V 3 bases and J 5 bases, with 13 bases left between them. CDR1 and CDR2 (germline): ENHRY, SYGVKD. The CDR3 bases are TGTGCCATCAGTGACGGTCGGACTATGGAGACCCAGTACTTC. Translated, it gives CAISDGRTMETQYF.

This clone occurred a few times. The chain uses TRBV30 and TRBJ2-5, with D unresolved. Germline-derived CDR1 and CDR2 are GTSNPN and SVGIG (reference sequence). This CDR3 region has 11 residues. The V end lost 0 bases, the J end lost 4 bases, and 3 bases lay between the germline ends. The chain's CDR3 is CAWSVRETQYF. In nucleotides, the CDR3 is TGTGCCTGGAGTGTACGAGAGACCCAGTACTTC.

In regard to this clone: The junction and the germline gene differ at one end; a read error may be behind it. The chain carries TRBV7-7 and TRBJ1-1, with D perhaps matching TRBD1 (6 bases). CDR1 is SSHAT, CDR2 FNYEAQ, per germline (reference sequence). CDR3 length: 19 residues. This CDR3 is CASSLVGTGQLQGDTEAFF. CDR3 nucleotides: TGTGCTAGCAGCTTAGTAGGAACCGGACAGCTCCAAGGGGACACTGAAGCTTTCTTT.

In its sample, this clone was seen a few times. The CDR3 region has the DNA TGTGCCAGCAGCTTGACAGCCGAGCAGTACTTC. It codes for CASSLTAEQYF. This chain joins TRBV5-5 and TRBJ2-7; D not resolved. Looked up from germline, CDR1 is SGHKS and CDR2 is YYEKEE (reference sequence). V lost 1 base and J lost 6, with 5 bases in between. The CDR3 has 11 amino acids.

J is TRBJ2-3 and V is TRBV11-2, with D possibly being TRBD1 (5 bases). This CDR3 region has 16 residues. V was shortened by 0 bases and J by 3 bases, with 13 bases between the two germline ends. Germline assignment: CDR1 SGHAT and CDR2 FQNNGV. CDR3 DNA: TGTGCCAGCAGCTTAGACAGCAGTAGGGGTACAGATACGCAGTATTTT. It translates to CASSLDSSRGTDTQYF. The complete variable domain, with remaining parts taken from reference TRBV11-2 and TRBJ2-3, reads EAGVAQSPRYKIIEKRQSVAFWCNPISGHATLYWYQQILGQGPKLLIQFQNNGVVDDSQLPKDRFSAERLKGVDSTLKIQPAKLEDSAVYLCASSLDSSRGTDTQYFGPGTRLTVL.

This clone was observed a few times. The chain has TRBV16 and TRBJ1-1; D is possibly TRBD1 (6 bases). Per the germline V gene, CDR1 is KGHSY and CDR2 is FQNENV. The CDR3 is made up of 14 amino acids. V was pared by 4 bases and J by 5 bases, with 14 bases between. The CDR3 bases are TGTGCCAGCAGCCGACAGGAGAGGAAGACTGAAGCTTTCTTT. Protein sequence: CASSRQERKTEAFF.

The V gene is TRBV7-9, the J gene TRBJ2-7, with 7 bases aligning to TRBD2. CDR3 length equals 14 residues. With 6 bases clipped from V and 0 bases from J, the junction kept 5 bases outside the gene matches. Per germline, CDR1 SEHNR and CDR2 FQNEAQ (reference sequence). The CDR3 loop is CASSAGEGSYEQYF. The CDR3 nucleotides read TGTGCCAGCAGTGCGGGGGAAGGCTCCTACGAGCAGTACTTC.

The genes are TRBV25-1 and TRBJ1-5; tentatively, D is TRBD1 (5 bases). The CDR3 covers 14 residues. V was pared by 4 bases and J by 0 bases, with 7 bases between. CDR1 and CDR2 from the germline V gene are MGHDK and SYGVNS. CDR3 in amino acids: CASSGRDSNQPQHF. DNA for the CDR3: TGTGCCAGCAGTGGCAGGGATAGCAATCAGCCCCAGCATTTT.